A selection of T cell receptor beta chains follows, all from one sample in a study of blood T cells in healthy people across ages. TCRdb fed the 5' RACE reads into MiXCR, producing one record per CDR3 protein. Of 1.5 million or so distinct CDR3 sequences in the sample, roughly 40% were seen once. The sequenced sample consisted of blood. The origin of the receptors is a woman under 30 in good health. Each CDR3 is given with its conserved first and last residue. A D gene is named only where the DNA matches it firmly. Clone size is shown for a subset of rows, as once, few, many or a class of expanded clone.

cdr3_nt: TGCGCCAGCAGTGATGGCGTAGGCAAAAACATTCAGTACTTC
cdr3_aa: CASSDGVGKNIQYF
clone_size: .
d_call: .
v_call: TRBV10-1
j_call: TRBJ2-4

cdr3_nt: TGCGCCAGCAACAACCTAGCATTCGGCACAGATACGCAGTATTTT
cdr3_aa: CASNNLAFGTDTQYF
clone_size: .
d_call: .
v_call: TRBV10-1
j_call: TRBJ2-3

cdr3_nt: TGCAGTGCTAGACTAGGTTTAGCGGAATACAATGAGCAGTTCTTC
cdr3_aa: CSARLGLAEYNEQFF
clone_size: .
d_call: .
v_call: TRBV20-1
j_call: TRBJ2-1

cdr3_nt: TGCGCCAGCAGCTTGGGACTAGGGGGAGACAATGAGCAGTTCTTC
cdr3_aa: CASSLGLGGDNEQFF
clone_size: .
d_call: .
v_call: TRBV5-1
j_call: TRBJ2-1

cdr3_nt: TGTGCCAGCAGCCAGGGAATCGAAGCTTTCTTT
cdr3_aa: CASSQGIEAFF
clone_size: few
d_call: .
v_call: TRBV3-1
j_call: TRBJ1-1

cdr3_nt: TGTGCCAGCAGATCGGGACAGGGGTTCCGCGGCGAGCAGTACTTC
cdr3_aa: CASRSGQGFRGEQYF
clone_size: .
d_call: TRBD1
v_call: TRBV28
j_call: TRBJ2-7

cdr3_nt: TGCGCCAGCAGCCAAGGAGACAGGGATAATGAAAAACTGTTTTTT
cdr3_aa: CASSQGDRDNEKLFF
clone_size: .
d_call: TRBD1
v_call: TRBV4-1
j_call: TRBJ1-4

cdr3_nt: TGTGCCAGCAGTCCGACTAGCGGGAGATACAATGAGCAGTTCTTC
cdr3_aa: CASSPTSGRYNEQFF
clone_size: few
d_call: TRBD2
v_call: TRBV28
j_call: TRBJ2-1

cdr3_nt: TGTGCCAGCAGCCCCGGACTAGCGGGAGGGTACAATGAGCAGTACTTC
cdr3_aa: CASSPGLAGGYNEQYF
clone_size: few
d_call: TRBD2
v_call: TRBV5-1
j_call: TRBJ2-7

cdr3_nt: TGTGCCACCGGGACTATCAATGAGCAGTACTTC
cdr3_aa: CATGTINEQYF
clone_size: .
d_call: TRBD2
v_call: TRBV6-5
j_call: TRBJ2-5

cdr3_nt: TGTGCCATCAGTAACAGGGGCTCGCGTAGCACAGATACGCAGTATTTT
cdr3_aa: CAISNRGSRSTDTQYF
clone_size: .
d_call: TRBD1
v_call: TRBV10-3
j_call: TRBJ2-3

cdr3_nt: TGTGCCAGCAGCTCGACTACCGCAGATACGCAGTATTTT
cdr3_aa: CASSSTTADTQYF
clone_size: .
d_call: .
v_call: TRBV7-2
j_call: TRBJ2-3

cdr3_nt: TGTGCCAGCAGTTCCTCGGGTACAGATACGCAGTATTTT
cdr3_aa: CASSSSGTDTQYF
clone_size: many
d_call: .
v_call: TRBV12-3/TRBV12-4
j_call: TRBJ2-3

cdr3_nt: TGTGCCTGGAGTTCGGCTAGCAGGGGCAATGAGCAGTTCTTC
cdr3_aa: CAWSSASRGNEQFF
clone_size: few
d_call: .
v_call: TRBV30
j_call: TRBJ2-1

cdr3_nt: TGCAGTGCTACCCCAGGGACGGACGAGCAGTACTTC
cdr3_aa: CSATPGTDEQYF
clone_size: few
d_call: .
v_call: TRBV20-1
j_call: TRBJ2-7

cdr3_nt: TGCAGTGGAAGACCCGACGGAGGCTACACCTTC
cdr3_aa: CSGRPDGGYTF
clone_size: few
d_call: .
v_call: TRBV20-1
j_call: TRBJ1-2

cdr3_nt: TGCGCCAGCAGCCAAGATGAGGAAAGCGATGAGCAGTACTTC
cdr3_aa: CASSQDEESDEQYF
clone_size: few
d_call: .
v_call: TRBV4-1
j_call: TRBJ2-5

cdr3_nt: TGTGCCAGCAGCTTAGCGGGACTAGCGGGAGGCCCCGGTAGCACAGATACGCAGTATTTT
cdr3_aa: CASSLAGLAGGPGSTDTQYF
clone_size: few
d_call: TRBD2
v_call: TRBV7-8
j_call: TRBJ2-3

cdr3_nt: TGTGCCAGCAGTTACGGGACTAGCGGGAGCAGAGGGGGGGCCGGGGAGCTGTTTTTT
cdr3_aa: CASSYGTSGSRGGAGELFF
clone_size: .
d_call: TRBD2
v_call: TRBV6-5
j_call: TRBJ2-2

cdr3_nt: TGTGCCAGCAGTACATCCGGGACGTATGTACACATTCAGTACTTC
cdr3_aa: CASSTSGTYVHIQYF
clone_size: .
d_call: .
v_call: TRBV28
j_call: TRBJ2-4

cdr3_nt: TGTGCCAGCAGTTTTCGTGGTGGGAATTCACCCCTCCACTTT
cdr3_aa: CASSFRGGNSPLHF
clone_size: .
d_call: .
v_call: TRBV27
j_call: TRBJ1-6

cdr3_nt: TGTGCCAGCAGCTGGGGAACGGGGACTGAAGCTTTCTTT
cdr3_aa: CASSWGTGTEAFF
clone_size: .
d_call: .
v_call: TRBV11-2
j_call: TRBJ1-1

cdr3_nt: TGCGCCAGCAGCCCACTAGCGGGAGTGGAAGAGACCCAGTACTTC
cdr3_aa: CASSPLAGVEETQYF
clone_size: .
d_call: TRBD2
v_call: TRBV6-1
j_call: TRBJ2-5

cdr3_nt: TGTGCCAGCAGTTTTAGCGGGCCAGGGCAGTACTTC
cdr3_aa: CASSFSGPGQYF
clone_size: few
d_call: TRBD2
v_call: TRBV12-3/TRBV12-4
j_call: TRBJ2-7

cdr3_nt: TGTGCCAGCAGCTTAGAGGCAGGGGCCCGCTTTGGGCAGTTCTTC
cdr3_aa: CASSLEAGARFGQFF
clone_size: few
d_call: .
v_call: TRBV7-9
j_call: TRBJ2-1

cdr3_nt: TGTGCCAGCAGCGTAGCGGGACAGCGAGAGCAGTTCTTC
cdr3_aa: CASSVAGQREQFF
clone_size: few
d_call: TRBD1
v_call: TRBV9
j_call: TRBJ2-1

cdr3_nt: TGTGCCAGCAGCTCCCGACAGGGAACGCAGTATTTT
cdr3_aa: CASSSRQGTQYF
clone_size: .
d_call: TRBD1
v_call: TRBV7-3
j_call: TRBJ2-3

cdr3_nt: TGCGCCAGCAGCCAAATCGACGGGGGCTCCTACGAGCAGTACTTC
cdr3_aa: CASSQIDGGSYEQYF
clone_size: few
d_call: .
v_call: TRBV4-1
j_call: TRBJ2-7

cdr3_nt: TGCGCCAGCAGCCAAGAGGGGAACAGCTGGTTAAGGTACGAGCAGTACTTC
cdr3_aa: CASSQEGNSWLRYEQYF
clone_size: .
d_call: .
v_call: TRBV4-1
j_call: TRBJ2-7

cdr3_nt: TGTGCCAGCAGCCCCCGGACAGGGGGCGTGATTATTGGTATGAACACTGAAGCTTTCTTT
cdr3_aa: CASSPRTGGVIIGMNTEAFF
clone_size: few
d_call: TRBD1
v_call: TRBV12-3/TRBV12-4
j_call: TRBJ1-1

cdr3_nt: TGTGCCAGCAGTCCCAATAGAGGGGTGACTGAAGCTTTCTTT
cdr3_aa: CASSPNRGVTEAFF
clone_size: .
d_call: .
v_call: TRBV6-5
j_call: TRBJ1-1

cdr3_nt: TGTGCCAGCAACCGAGCTGGGGCGGGGGCCACCTACGAGCAGTACTTC
cdr3_aa: CASNRAGAGATYEQYF
clone_size: .
d_call: .
v_call: TRBV28
j_call: TRBJ2-7

cdr3_nt: TGCAGTGCTAGAGAAGGGTCTTTAGACGAGCAGTACTTC
cdr3_aa: CSAREGSLDEQYF
clone_size: .
d_call: .
v_call: TRBV20-1
j_call: TRBJ2-7

cdr3_nt: TGCGCCAGCAGCTTGACATCTAGCGCAGCAGATACGCAGTATTTT
cdr3_aa: CASSLTSSAADTQYF
clone_size: few
d_call: .
v_call: TRBV5-1
j_call: TRBJ2-3

cdr3_nt: TGTGCCAGCAGCCCTCCCGGAGCGGGGGATCACATTCAGTACTTC
cdr3_aa: CASSPPGAGDHIQYF
clone_size: .
d_call: TRBD2
v_call: TRBV7-8
j_call: TRBJ2-4

cdr3_nt: TGTGCTAGCAGTCCGGCCGGGACAGAAACGGGTGGCTACACCTTC
cdr3_aa: CASSPAGTETGGYTF
clone_size: .
d_call: TRBD1
v_call: TRBV27
j_call: TRBJ1-2

cdr3_nt: TGTGCCAGCAGTGAATACTTTAGGTCAGACCAATACGAGCAGTACTTC
cdr3_aa: CASSEYFRSDQYEQYF
clone_size: .
d_call: .
v_call: TRBV25-1
j_call: TRBJ2-7

cdr3_nt: TGTGCCAGCAGTTACTCTTTAGGGGATCAAGGCGAGCAGTACTTC
cdr3_aa: CASSYSLGDQGEQYF
clone_size: .
d_call: .
v_call: TRBV6-5
j_call: TRBJ2-7

cdr3_nt: TGTGCCTGGAGTCAGGAGAATGCTGGAAACACCATATATTTT
cdr3_aa: CAWSQENAGNTIYF
clone_size: once
d_call: .
v_call: TRBV30
j_call: TRBJ1-3

cdr3_nt: TGTGCCAGCAAGTCGACAGCCAATTCACCCCTCCACTTT
cdr3_aa: CASKSTANSPLHF
clone_size: .
d_call: .
v_call: TRBV2
j_call: TRBJ1-6

cdr3_nt: TGCAGCGTGACGCCGACTAGCGTAGGGGAGCAGTACTTC
cdr3_aa: CSVTPTSVGEQYF
clone_size: few
d_call: TRBD2
v_call: TRBV29-1
j_call: TRBJ2-4

cdr3_nt: TGTGCCAGCAGCTTATCAGGGCCCGCTAACTATGGCTACACCTTC
cdr3_aa: CASSLSGPANYGYTF
clone_size: .
d_call: .
v_call: TRBV7-9
j_call: TRBJ1-2

cdr3_nt: TGTGCCAGCAGCTCCTCCGGGACAGAAAACATTCAGTACTTC
cdr3_aa: CASSSSGTENIQYF
clone_size: few
d_call: TRBD1
v_call: TRBV28
j_call: TRBJ2-4

cdr3_nt: TGTGCCACGGACAGGGCCGGACTAGCGGGAGGTAACACCGGGGAGCTGTTTTTT
cdr3_aa: CATDRAGLAGGNTGELFF
clone_size: .
d_call: TRBD2
v_call: TRBV10-3
j_call: TRBJ2-2

cdr3_nt: TGTGCCAGCAGTTACGGGGTCTTGGCGGCATCCAAAGAGACCCAGTACTTC
cdr3_aa: CASSYGVLAASKETQYF
clone_size: .
d_call: .
v_call: TRBV6-5
j_call: TRBJ2-5